This TCR beta chain originates from a study of blood T cell repertoires in COVID-19. Across the whole study: Researchers got acute and convalescent COVID-19 samples from the United States, Italy and Spain. The analysed material was cDNA or gDNA that came from T cells, B-cell-depleted T cells, or PBMCs.

V was clipped by 5 bases and J by 8 bases; unmatched bases: 6. Germline V gives CDR1 SGHTA, CDR2 FQGTGA. The CDR3 totals 13 residues. In the study's own analysis: Amplified reference gene primers provided the basis for estimating nucleated cell counts. Sequencing was performed with immunoSEQ multiplex PCR; in TCRdb, only in-frame clones are kept and a portion is missing. The V and J calls and the clone size are those of that table, but D and trimming were determined from the DNA. There are over 250,000 clones in the sample; approximately 86% occur only once, and approximately 9.8% lies in the top ten.

The V call is TRBV7-3, the J call TRBJ2-3; 8 bases are a match to TRBD1. Sequences were obtained from peripheral blood. The receptor was isolated from a man between 40 and 49 years old who had recovered from COVID-19. CDR3 bases: TGTGCCAGCAGCCCGGGGACAGGCCCTACGCAGTATTTT. Translated, it gives CASSPGTGPTQYF. The variable domain in full, with the rest retrieved from reference TRBV7-3 and TRBJ2-3, is GAGVSQTPSNKVTEKGKYVELRCDPISGHTALYWYRQSLGQGPEFLIYFQGTGAADDSGLPNDRFFAVRPEGSVSTLKIQRTERGDSAVYLCASSPGTGPTQYFGPGTRLTVL.